Given below is one T cell receptor beta chain in context. The data were obtained in a study of blood T cells in healthy people across ages. CDR1 and CDR2 from the germline V gene are MDHEN and SYDVKM. The CDR3 runs 17 residues. The germline V and J ends were trimmed by 5 bases and 2 bases, with 19 bases remaining between them. The second PCR ran about 6 to 11 cycles with a sample-barcoded 5' primer and J-beta primers. TCRdb recomputed calls from the 5' RACE reads with MiXCR, one row per CDR3 protein. The data show about a million distinct CDR3 sequences, roughly 47% seen once. The clonotype comes from a woman in her sixties in good health. V usage is TRBV28 and J usage is TRBJ1-5; D possibly corresponds to TRBD1 (5 bases). The sequencing input was blood. CDR3 DNA sequence: TGTGCCAGCAGTAGGGGAAAGAGGGACGGCGGCAATCAGCCCCAGCATTTT. Translating it yields CASSRGKRDGGNQPQHF.